The clone carrying this TCR beta chain was seen repeatedly, ten times or more. Its matching antigen is unknown. V shed 0 bases and J 4 bases; nucleotides not matched to a gene: 2. CDR3 length: 15 amino acids. The germline gives CDR1 KGHDR, CDR2 SFDVKD. These data come from a study of molecular identifiers for immune sequencing clone quantification. Study details: Replicates partitioned RNA from approximately 20,000 or 98,000 naive CD8 cells into five parts, sequencing four.

General observations from the study: A shared barcode on identical TCR molecules could lead to underestimated sizes for highly expanded clones.

Between about 19,000 and 1,000,000 sorted cells, with 10%, 30% or 50% RNA, yielded naive CD8 libraries. One entry per CDR3 protein, called by TCRdb with MiXCR from the PCR reads. The top ten clones hold about 0.81% of a sample with 300,000 to 350,000 distinct CDR3 sequences, over 20% of them seen once. This clonotype was sampled from a human donor in good health. Some libraries in this study had Jurkat cell RNA spiked in. V gene TRBV24-1 combines with J gene TRBJ2-3; 8 bases are a match to TRBD2. Sequenced sample: naive CD8+ T cells from blood, with Jurkat cell RNA spiked in. As for subset: FACS-sorted CD8+CD4-CCR7+CD45RA+ naive T cells. The CDR3 region is CATSDLTSGPDTQYF. In DNA, the CDR3 is TGTGCCACCAGTGATTTGACTAGCGGCCCAGATACGCAGTATTTT.